The 22 T cell receptor beta chains below come from one sample, sequenced in a study of blood T cell repertoires in COVID-19. Sequencing used immunoSEQ multiplex PCR; TCRdb keeps in-frame clones, though not all of them. The top ten hold about 9.7% of the sample, which has some 220,000 clones, more than 65% seen once. Sequenced: peripheral blood. The receptors were sampled from a man aged 45-65 years with active or convalescent COVID-19.

The genes are TRBV29-1 and TRBJ2-1; TRBD2 agrees at 7 bases. CDR3 length: 17 amino acids. V shed 3 bases and J 0 bases; nucleotides not matched to a gene: 11. Germline V gene data show CDR1 as SQVTM and CDR2 as ANQGSEA. In DNA, the CDR3 is TGCAGCGTTGATGGTTTTTCTAGCGGAAACTCCTACAATGAGCAGTTCTTC. Translated: CSVDGFSSGNSYNEQFF.

The genes are TRBV11-3 and TRBJ1-3; D is possibly TRBD1 (6 bases). Trimming cost V 4 bases and J 8 bases, with 15 bases left between them. Per germline, CDR1 SGHNT and CDR2 YENEEA. CDR3 length: 14 residues. The CDR3 bases are TGTGCCAGCAGCTCCCTAACAGGGTACGACACCATATATTTT. The encoded protein is CASSSLTGYDTIYF.

Details on this clone: A junction end diverges from the germline sequence, so it may reflect a read error. The chain couples TRBV28 to TRBJ2-2, with D maybe TRBD2 (6 bases). Germline-derived CDR1 and CDR2 are MDHEN and SYDVKM. This CDR3 region has 13 residues. The CDR3 sequence: CASSLLRTGELFF. Here the CDR3 DNA reads TGTGCCAGCAGTTTATTACGGACGGGGGAACTGTTTTTT.

The chain carries TRBV9 and TRBJ2-1, with D uncertain. V was trimmed by 2 bases and J by 8 bases, leaving 17 bases between them. This CDR3 comprises 15 residues. Germline CDR1 reads SGDLS; CDR2 reads YYNGEE. CDR3 DNA: TGTGCCAGCAGCGTTTCAATGGATGAGGCCTATGAGCAGTTCTTC. This sequence encodes CASSVSMDEAYEQFF.

This chain connects TRBV6-6 to TRBJ1-4, with 8 bases fitting TRBD1. V shed 6 bases, J shed 8 bases, and the junction held 11 bases outside the gene matches. The germline CDR1 and CDR2 sequences are MNHNY and SVGAGI (reference sequence). The CDR3 contains 15 residues. DNA for the CDR3: TGTGCCAGCAGACACGAGGACAGGGATGGCGAAAAACTGTTTTTT. Its protein product is CASRHEDRDGEKLFF.

The chain is built from TRBV5-3 and TRBJ2-3; 11 bases align to TRBD2. TRBV5-3 is identified as an open reading frame with a role that is uncertain. J lost 0 bases, V lost 1 base, and 10 bases had no gene match. This CDR3 comprises 19 residues. CDR3 sequence reads: CARSLTRLLAGASTDTQYF. In DNA form, the CDR3 reads TGTGCCAGAAGCTTGACCCGATTACTAGCGGGAGCTAGCACAGATACGCAGTATTTT.

The rearrangement uses TRBV6-5 and TRBJ1-3; D perhaps matches TRBD1 (5 bases). CDR1 is MNHEY and CDR2 is SVGAGI in the germline V gene. The CDR3 has 15 amino acids. Trimming shortened V by 6 bases and J by 0 bases, and 12 bases separated the two germline ends. In DNA form, the CDR3 reads TGTGCCAGCAGAACGACAGTCAGCTCTGGAAACACCATATATTTT. The encoded protein is CASRTTVSSGNTIYF.

The rearrangement links TRBV28 to TRBJ2-1, with 7 positions matching TRBD1. The J segment lost 4 bases and the V segment lost 7 bases, leaving 7 bases of the junction unmatched. Germline-derived CDR1 and CDR2 are MDHEN and SYDVKM. The CDR3 totals 14 residues. CDR3 in DNA: TGTGCCAGCAAACTACAGGGGAAATACAATGAGCAGTTCTTC. This codes for CASKLQGKYNEQFF.

This clone was found a few times. V is TRBV6-2 or TRBV6-3 and J is TRBJ2-3; unclear D gene. CDR1 and CDR2 from the germline V gene are MNHEY and SVGEGT. Deletions cut 0 bases from V and 4 bases from J, with 11 bases between. The CDR3 totals 15 residues. CDR3 in amino acids: CASSYSGGSADTQYF. The CDR3 DNA reads as TGTGCCAGCAGTTACTCAGGCGGTTCCGCAGATACGCAGTATTTT.

The chain is built from TRBV4-3 and TRBJ2-7; tentative D call: TRBD2 (6 bases). Trimming took 4 bases from V and 6 from J, leaving 25 bases between them. This CDR3 has 17 residues. In germline, CDR1 is LGHNA, CDR2 YSLEER. The CDR3: CASSPRRDSGPGCEQYV. In DNA, the CDR3 is TGCGCCAGCAGCCCGAGGCGTGATAGCGGTCCGGGTTGCGAGCAGTACGTC.

The chain is built from TRBV4-3 and TRBJ2-3; 7 bases align to TRBD2. V was clipped by 1 base and J by 5 bases; unmatched bases: 6. Germline V gene sequence: CDR1 LGHNA, CDR2 YSLEER. The CDR3 has 15 amino acids. The CDR3, as DNA: TGCGCCAGCAGCCAAGTTAGTCTAGCGGTAGATACGCAGTATTTT. It specifies CASSQVSLAVDTQYF.

The chain combines TRBV7-2 with TRBJ1-2, with TRBD1 matching over 7 bases. With V trimmed by 5 bases and J by 6 bases, 6 bases remained unmatched. The CDR3 loop spans 13 amino acids. Germline loops: CDR1 SGHTA, CDR2 FQGNSA. As DNA, the CDR3 is TGTGCCAGCAGCCTTACCAGGGGGGATGGCTACACCTTC. Translation: CASSLTRGDGYTF.

With respect to this clone: This sequence may be a read error, since a much larger clone differs from it by one base. The chain has TRBV3-1 (or the pseudogene TRBV3-2) and TRBJ2-5; D gene unclear. This CDR3 has 12 residues. V was clipped by 3 bases and J by 5 bases, with 7 bases between them. Germline assignment: CDR1 LGHDT and CDR2 YNNKEL (reference sequence). The CDR3 sequence is CASSHFRETQYF. The CDR3 region has the DNA TGTGCCAGCAGCCATTTCCGGGAGACCCAGTACTTC.

This chain's CDR3 is CASSPDPGVGNTIYF. Here the CDR3 DNA reads TGTGCCAGCAGCCCCGACCCGGGGGTAGGAAACACCATATATTTT. The rearrangement uses TRBV5-4 and TRBJ1-3; possible D gene TRBD1, 5 bases. The CDR3 runs to 15 residues. CDR1 is SGHNT, CDR2 YYREEE, per germline (reference sequence). The V and J ends lost 4 bases and 4 bases respectively, with 15 bases between them.

The CDR3 spells CATSRDRWTDYGYTF. In DNA form, the CDR3 reads TGTGCCACCAGCAGAGATCGATGGACAGACTATGGCTACACCTTC. The rearrangement joins TRBV15 to TRBJ1-2; weak D call: TRBD1 (6 bases). This CDR3 spans 15 amino acids. V lost 0 bases and J 3 bases, leaving 11 bases between the germline ends. Germline loops: CDR1 LNHNV, CDR2 YYDKDF (reference sequence).

This clone was counted a few times. The DNA for the CDR3 is TGTGCCAGCAGCCAACTGTTTTATGGCTACACCTTC. Amino acids: CASSQLFYGYTF. This chain uses TRBV28 with TRBJ1-2; no definite D call. The V gene lost 6 bases and the J gene lost 5 bases, with 10 bases spanning the gap. CDR1 MDHEN and CDR2 SYDVKM come from the germline V gene. The CDR3 contains 12 residues.

In this sample, this clone turned up a few times. The chain couples TRBV18 to TRBJ1-5; D uncertain. This CDR3 comprises 15 residues. Germline values: CDR1 KGHSH, CDR2 LQKENI. V dropped 4 bases and J dropped 1 base, with 11 bases sitting between them. In DNA, the CDR3 is TGTGCCAGCTCACTTTCATCGGAGAGCAATCAGCCCCAGCATTTT. Encoded protein: CASSLSSESNQPQHF.

The chain uses TRBV29-1 and TRBJ1-1; D gene unclear. CDR1 is SQVTM, CDR2 ANQGSEA, per germline. The CDR3 contains 11 residues. V was pared by 7 bases and J by 4 bases, with 10 bases between. CDR3 in amino acids: CSGIQSTEAFF. DNA of the CDR3: TGCAGCGGTATACAGAGCACTGAAGCTTTCTTT. Based on the CDR3 plus reference TRBV29-1 and TRBJ1-1, the full variable domain is SAVISQKPSRDICQRGTSLTIQCQVDSQVTMMFWYRQQPGQSLTLIATANQGSEATYESGFVIDKFPISRPNLTFSTLTVSNMSPEDSSIYLCSGIQSTEAFFGQGTRLTVV.

The rearrangement uses TRBV24-1 and TRBJ2-3, with D uncertain. In germline, CDR1 is KGHDR, CDR2 SFDVKD. Trimming stripped 7 bases from V and 5 bases from J, with 6 bases between. There are 11 residues in the CDR3. CDR3 sequence: CATSGGDTQYF. The CDR3 region has the DNA TGTGCCACCAGCGGTGGAGATACGCAGTATTTT.

The chain uses TRBV9 and TRBJ2-2, with unresolved D. Trimming left V 4 bases short and J 4 bases short, with 11 bases between. The CDR3 totals 14 residues. Germline lookup yields CDR1 SGDLS and CDR2 YYNGEE. The CDR3 DNA is TGTGCCAGCAGCCCCCTGGAGATCACCGGGGAGCTGTTTTTT. Protein: CASSPLEITGELFF.

V is TRBV6-2 or TRBV6-3 and J is TRBJ2-3; TRBD1 is a possible D gene (5 bases). This CDR3 is 14 amino acids long. Germline values: CDR1 MNHEY, CDR2 SVGEGT. Trimming took 5 bases from V and 0 from J, leaving 9 bases between them. For the CDR3, the DNA is TGTGCCAGCAGTGCAGGGCTGAGCACAGATACGCAGTATTTT. This sequence encodes CASSAGLSTDTQYF.

The V call is TRBV7-9, the J call TRBJ2-4; D not certain. CDR3 length equals 16 residues. CDR1 SEHNR and CDR2 FQNEAQ come from the germline V gene (reference sequence). With 4 bases removed from V and 0 bases from J, the gap between germline ends came to 13 bases. The CDR3 sequence is CASSSHLSLAKNIQYF. CDR3 nucleotide sequence: TGTGCCAGCAGCTCTCACCTTAGCCTAGCCAAAAACATTCAGTACTTC.